Each of the 24 T cell receptor beta chains below was sequenced from the same sample in a study of T-cell reconstitution after alpha-beta-depleted transplantation in children. Unique molecular identifiers were used to barcode this TCRbeta library. TCRdb analysed the PCR reads with MiXCR anew, one entry per CDR3 protein. The sample contains about 980,000 distinct CDR3 sequences, around 30% of which appear only once. The sample here was PBMCs, mostly from graft donor cells, taken 360 days after TCRalphabeta/CD19-depleted stem cell transplant. The receptors were gathered from a boy younger than two who had a stem cell transplant for SCID, so the T cells may come from the graft donor.

This clonotype was counted a few times. This sequence joins TRBV12-3 or TRBV12-4 and TRBJ2-1; D uncertain. Trimming removed 6 bases at V and 8 bases at J, with 14 bases between. The CDR3 runs to 13 residues. Here the CDR3 DNA reads TGTGCCAGCAGCCTCACACCGGTGGATGAGCAGTTCTTC. It specifies CASSLTPVDEQFF.

This clonotype is a singleton in its sample. This chain links TRBV5-1 with TRBJ1-2, with 8 bases identical to TRBD1. CDR1 SGHRS and CDR2 YFSETQ come from the germline V gene. The CDR3 length is 15 residues. Trimming removed 4 bases from V and 5 bases from J; junction bases left unmatched: 10. The chain's CDR3 is CASSPDRGTSYGYTF. The DNA for the CDR3 is TGCGCCAGCAGCCCCGACAGGGGAACTTCTTATGGCTACACCTTC. Looking up the rest from reference TRBV5-1 and TRBJ1-2 gives the full variable domain: KAGVTQTPRYLIKTRGQQVTLSCSPISGHRSVSWYQQTPGQGLQFLFEYFSETQRNKGNFPGRFSGRQFSNSRSEMNVSTLELGDSALYLCASSPDRGTSYGYTFGSGTRLTVV.

About this clonotype: A read error is likely, as this CDR3 ends without the conserved phenylalanine or tryptophan. J is TRBJ1-1 and V is TRBV18; 7 nucleotides match TRBD1. With V trimmed by 4 bases and J by 6 bases, 5 bases remained unmatched. This CDR3 is built from 13 residues. Germline-derived CDR1 and CDR2 are KGHSH and LQKENI. The CDR3 nucleotides read TGTGCCAGCTCACACCGGGACAGTCCTGAAGCTTTCTCT. It is translated as CASSHRDSPEAFS.

This clonotype has just a few counts. The rearrangement links TRBV6-2 or TRBV6-3 to TRBJ2-1; 9 nucleotides line up with TRBD2. Looked up from germline, CDR1 is MNHEY and CDR2 is SVGEGT. The CDR3 is made up of 15 amino acids. J gave up 8 bases and V 0 bases, and 5 bases lay outside the gene matches. The CDR3 spells CASSYSAGGPYEQFF. The CDR3 DNA sequence: TGTGCCAGCAGTTACTCGGCGGGGGGGCCCTATGAGCAGTTCTTC.

This clonotype turned up a few times. One end of the junction is discordant with germline, which a read error may explain. The chain carries TRBV25-1 and TRBJ1-3, with 12 bases fitting TRBD1. CDR1 is MGHDK and CDR2 is SYGVNS in the germline V gene. The CDR3 sequence is 13 residues long. The CDR3 bases are TGTGCCAGCCGAGGGACAGGGGGCGAAGGTCTGGGCTTT. Its translation is CASRGTGGEGLGF.

The chain has TRBV11-2 and TRBJ2-5; 10 nucleotides align to TRBD2. CDR1 and CDR2 (germline): SGHAT, FQNNGV. CDR3 length equals 17 residues. The trim removed 1 base at V and 3 bases at J, leaving 8 bases unmatched. CDR3 residues: CASSLVRLAGVKETQYF. For the CDR3, the DNA is TGTGCCAGCAGCTTAGTACGGCTAGCGGGGGTGAAAGAGACCCAGTACTTC.

The rearrangement links TRBV5-1 to TRBJ2-5, with D tentatively TRBD1 or TRBD2 (5 bases each). The CDR3 is 16 amino acids. Trimming removed 0 bases at V and 5 bases at J, with 17 bases between. Germline lookup yields CDR1 SGHRS and CDR2 YFSETQ. CDR3 sequence reads: CASSLEAARWGETQYF. The CDR3 coding sequence is TGCGCCAGCAGCTTGGAGGCGGCCCGCTGGGGGGAGACCCAGTACTTC.

This chain links TRBV2 with TRBJ1-2; D uncertain. Germline V gene sequence: CDR1 SNHLY, CDR2 FYNNEI. The V end lost 10 bases, the J end lost 6 bases, and 15 bases lay between the germline ends. The CDR3 has 12 amino acids. This CDR3 reads CATEGVAHGYTF. The CDR3 region has the DNA TGTGCCACCGAGGGCGTGGCGCATGGCTACACCTTC.

This clonotype was seen a few times. This chain links TRBV5-6 with TRBJ1-1; D may be TRBD1 (6 bases). V lost 1 base, J lost 4 bases, and 14 bases lay in between. The V gene's germline CDR1 is SGHDT and CDR2 YYEEEE. This CDR3 region has 15 residues. The CDR3 DNA sequence: TGTGCCAGCAGCTTGCCCTACAGGGAAGGCACTGAAGCTTTCTTT. This translates into CASSLPYREGTEAFF.

The rearrangement links TRBV20-1 to TRBJ1-2; 8 positions agree with TRBD1. J was trimmed by 3 bases and V by 1 base; bases with no gene match: 1. Germline V gene sequence: CDR1 DFQATT, CDR2 SNEGSKA (reference sequence). The CDR3 runs 13 residues. Here the CDR3 reads CSARGTGHYGYTF. As DNA, the CDR3 is TGCAGTGCTAGAGGGACAGGGCACTATGGCTACACCTTC.

This clonotype was observed a few times. The chain joins TRBV27 to TRBJ2-7, with TRBD2 matching over 9 bases. The V and J ends lost 2 bases and 0 bases, in that order; junction bases with no gene match: 11. Looked up from germline, CDR1 is MNHEY and CDR2 is SMNVEV (reference sequence). The CDR3 is 18 residues long. The CDR3, as DNA: TGTGCCAGCAGTTTAAGAGGAGGGAGACTAGCGGACTCCTACGAGCAGTACTTC. Translated: CASSLRGGRLADSYEQYF.

V and J are TRBV7-3 and TRBJ1-1, with a tentative D call TRBD1 (6 bases). CDR3 size: 15 residues. Trimming pared 5 bases from V and 4 bases from J, leaving 17 bases between. Germline V gives CDR1 SGHTA, CDR2 FQGTGA. This CDR3 is CASSGTLGMGTEAFF. In DNA, the CDR3 is TGTGCCAGCAGCGGGACATTGGGGATGGGCACTGAAGCTTTCTTT.

V and J are TRBV7-9 and TRBJ2-7; 10 bases fit TRBD1. Germline CDR1 and CDR2: SEHNR and FQNEAQ (reference sequence). With 5 bases clipped from V and 0 bases from J, the junction kept 10 bases outside the gene matches. The CDR3 runs to 17 residues. As DNA, the CDR3 is TGTGCCAGCAGCCCGACCCCGGGACAGGGGACCTCCTACGAGCAGTACTTC. It is translated as CASSPTPGQGTSYEQYF.

V gene TRBV9 combines with J gene TRBJ2-3; D gene unclear. V lost 2 bases and J lost 3, with 16 bases in between. The CDR3 totals 16 residues. Germline CDR1 is SGDLS and CDR2 is YYNGEE. The CDR3 region has the DNA TGTGCCAGCAGCGTCCTTTACGTCTCATCTACAGATACGCAGTATTTT. This codes for CASSVLYVSSTDTQYF.

This clonotype appeared a few times. The V call is TRBV6-2 or TRBV6-3, the J call TRBJ2-2, with 9 positions matching TRBD2. J was trimmed by 7 bases and V by 5 bases; bases with no gene match: 8. There are 15 residues in the CDR3. The germline V gene encodes CDR1 MNHEY and CDR2 SVGEGT. CDR3 loop: CASSGLAKPGGELFF. The CDR3 DNA reads as TGTGCCAGCAGTGGACTAGCGAAGCCCGGCGGGGAGCTGTTTTTT.

This sequence joins TRBV4-1 and TRBJ1-5, with 7 bases identical to TRBD1. The CDR3 has 16 amino acids. The V and J ends lost 0 bases and 5 bases, in that order; junction bases with no gene match: 7. Germline V gives CDR1 MGHRA, CDR2 YSYEKL. CDR3 sequence: CASSQDWDRGHQPQHF. In nucleotides, the CDR3 is TGCGCCAGCAGCCAAGATTGGGATAGGGGGCATCAGCCCCAGCATTTT.

This clonotype was seen more than once but under ten times. V gene TRBV5-1 combines with J gene TRBJ2-7; the D call may be TRBD1 or TRBD2 (6 bases each). V lost 4 bases to trimming and J lost 3 bases, with 23 bases between them. The germline V gene encodes CDR1 SGHRS and CDR2 YFSETQ. The length of the CDR3 is 17 residues. The DNA of the CDR3 is TGCGCCAGCAGCCCGGGGTTTTTCTGGCGGGGACACTACGAGCAGTACTTC. This translates into CASSPGFFWRGHYEQYF.

The rearrangement links TRBV29-1 to TRBJ1-1, with 8 bases aligning to TRBD1. This CDR3 contains 15 residues. The trim removed 3 bases at V and 0 bases at J, leaving 6 bases unmatched. Germline assignment: CDR1 SQVTM and CDR2 ANQGSEA. CDR3 region: CSVELGTGLNTEAFF. CDR3 nucleotide sequence: TGCAGCGTTGAGCTCGGGACAGGCTTGAACACTGAAGCTTTCTTT.

This clonotype has only a few counts. The gene calls are TRBV5-1 and TRBJ1-1; D perhaps matches TRBD1 (6 bases). The CDR3 totals 15 residues. Trimming left V 5 bases short and J 0 bases short, with 14 bases between. The germline CDR1 and CDR2 sequences are SGHRS and YFSETQ. CDR3 bases: TGCGCCAGCAGAGGGGCAGGGGCCATGAACACTGAAGCTTTCTTT. Protein: CASRGAGAMNTEAFF.

This clonotype was recorded a few times. The chain is built from TRBV5-6 and TRBJ1-6; a weak D match, TRBD1 (6 bases). Looked up from germline, CDR1 is SGHDT and CDR2 is YYEEEE. The V end lost 0 bases, the J end lost 10 bases, and 14 bases lay between the germline ends. The CDR3 runs 15 residues. CDR3 in DNA: TGTGCCAGCAGCTTGGGGGGGGCGAAGGGATCACCCCTCCACTTT. This gives the protein CASSLGGAKGSPLHF.

The J gene is TRBJ2-7, the V gene TRBV28; D is perhaps TRBD1 (6 bases). The CDR3 consists of 13 residues. Trimming took 8 bases from V and 4 from J, leaving 15 bases between them. Germline V gene lookup returns CDR1 MDHEN and CDR2 SYDVKM. CDR3 DNA sequence: TGTGCCAGCCATAAAACAGGGATATACGAGCAGTACTTC. Translated, it gives CASHKTGIYEQYF.

This clonotype has a handful of counts. The gene calls are TRBV18 and TRBJ2-5; D remains unclear. This CDR3 contains 14 residues. Between the trimmed V and J ends, which lost 3 bases and 5 bases, there was a span of 13 bases. Germline V gene data show CDR1 as KGHSH and CDR2 as LQKENI. The CDR3 DNA is TGTGCCAGCTCACCCCCGAACAGCCGGGAGACCCAGTACTTC. It encodes CASSPPNSRETQYF.

This clonotype occurred a few times. The J gene is TRBJ2-3, the V gene TRBV15; D is possibly TRBD1 or TRBD2 (5 bases each). The CDR3 runs to 15 residues. V was pared by 1 base and J by 2 bases, with 10 bases between. CDR1 is LNHNV and CDR2 is YYDKDF in the germline V gene (reference sequence). The CDR3 region has the DNA TGTGCCACCAGCAGAGTCGGGACCAACACAGATACGCAGTATTTT. It specifies CATSRVGTNTDTQYF.

The V call is TRBV2, the J call TRBJ2-3; 12 nucleotides align to TRBD2. The junction had 9 bases not matched to a gene; V was cut back by 2 bases and J by 9 bases. The CDR3 consists of 16 residues. Germline V gene sequence: CDR1 SNHLY, CDR2 FYNNEI. The CDR3: CASSESSSGGAGTQYF. DNA of the CDR3: TGTGCCAGCAGTGAATCGTCTAGCGGGGGGGCAGGGACGCAGTATTTT.